These 10 T cell receptor beta chains were all obtained from the same sample, sequenced in a study of blood T cell repertoires in COVID-19. Assay used: immunoSEQ multiplex PCR; TCRdb lists only in-frame clones, some missing. The repertoire consists of a few hundred thousand clones, with about 91% occurring once and the leading ten covering approximately 6.6%. Input material: peripheral blood. Receptor source: a woman in her thirties who had recovered from COVID-19.

The V call is TRBV18, the J call TRBJ2-7, with a weak D call TRBD2 (6 bases). V lost 2 bases, J lost 2 bases, and 10 bases lay in between. CDR1 and CDR2 from the germline V gene are KGHSH and LQKENI. CDR3 length: 14 residues. In DNA, the CDR3 is TGTGCCAGCTCACCAGCAGGGAGGCCCTACGAGCAGTACTTC. This sequence encodes CASSPAGRPYEQYF.

The rearrangement joins TRBV6-2 or TRBV6-3 to TRBJ2-3, with D perhaps matching TRBD2 (5 bases). Looked up from germline, CDR1 is MNHEY and CDR2 is SVGEGT. CDR3 size: 16 residues. V gave up 2 bases and J gave up 0 bases, with 12 bases separating them. The CDR3 DNA sequence: TGTGCCAGCAGTTACCCTTACGGGGTAAGCACAGATACGCAGTATTTT. As protein: CASSYPYGVSTDTQYF.

The chain combines TRBV28 with TRBJ2-5, with D maybe TRBD2 (6 bases). This CDR3 is built from 13 residues. CDR1 is MDHEN and CDR2 is SYDVKM in the germline V gene. V lost 6 bases, J lost 5 bases, and 13 bases lay in between. CDR3 sequence reads: CASSPTGRETQYF. The CDR3 nucleotides read TGTGCCAGCAGCCCGACGGGGAGGGAGACCCAGTACTTC.

The rearrangement joins TRBV7-6 to TRBJ1-2; D is perhaps TRBD1 (5 bases). Germline V gene data show CDR1 as SGHVS and CDR2 as FNYEAQ. V gave up 4 bases and J gave up 7 bases, with 16 bases separating them. CDR3 size: 14 residues. This chain's CDR3 is CASSSNSGGVGYTF. CDR3 in DNA: TGTGCCAGCAGCTCCAACTCGGGGGGTGTTGGCTACACCTTC.

This clone was seen just once. The chain has TRBV18 and TRBJ2-7, with a weak D call TRBD2 (5 bases). Trimming pared 2 bases from V and 0 bases from J, leaving 14 bases between. The CDR3 totals 16 residues. CDR1 is KGHSH, CDR2 LQKENI, per germline. The CDR3 sequence: CASSPSSIGSSYEQYF. CDR3 in DNA: TGTGCCAGCTCACCAAGTTCTATAGGGAGCTCCTACGAGCAGTACTTC.

The V gene is TRBV7-2, the J gene TRBJ2-5; the D is unclear. Germline loops: CDR1 SGHTA, CDR2 FQGNSA. Trimming took off 5 bases at V and 4 bases at J, with 14 bases between the two ends. The length of the CDR3 is 14 residues. CDR3 sequence reads: CASSRDNGPETQYF. The CDR3 DNA sequence: TGTGCCAGCAGCCGTGACAACGGCCCAGAGACCCAGTACTTC.

The V call is TRBV27, the J call TRBJ1-1, with D uncertain. With 3 bases removed from V and 1 base from J, the gap between germline ends came to 9 bases. The CDR3 is 14 residues long. Germline values: CDR1 MNHEY, CDR2 SMNVEV (reference sequence). The CDR3 DNA reads TGTGCCAGCAGTTTGATCAGGTCGAACACTGAAGCTTTCTTT. It codes for CASSLIRSNTEAFF.

The chain has TRBV9 and TRBJ1-3; D is perhaps TRBD1 (5 bases). Germline V gene sequence: CDR1 SGDLS, CDR2 YYNGEE. CDR3 length: 15 amino acids. Trimming pared 5 bases from V and 2 bases from J, leaving 14 bases between. CDR3 DNA: TGTGCCAGCAGTTCGGGGGTTGGAACTGGAAACACCATATATTTT. It is translated as CASSSGVGTGNTIYF.

V and J are TRBV6-2 or TRBV6-3 and TRBJ2-7, with D tentatively TRBD2 (6 bases). In germline, CDR1 is MNHEY, CDR2 SVGEGT. The CDR3 is 12 amino acids. The germline V and J ends were trimmed by 1 base and 5 bases, with 6 bases remaining between them. CDR3 in DNA: TGTGCCAGCAGTTACTGGGGGGACGAGCAGTACTTC. Protein sequence: CASSYWGDEQYF.

The rearrangement joins TRBV18 to TRBJ1-5; 7 bases are shared with TRBD1. V was pared by 6 bases and J by 5 bases, with 10 bases of the junction left unmatched. The CDR3 covers 15 residues. Germline values: CDR1 KGHSH, CDR2 LQKENI. The CDR3 sequence is CASSPTGDPYQPQHF. The CDR3 nucleotides read TGTGCCAGCTCCCCTACAGGGGACCCATATCAGCCCCAGCATTTT. The full variable domain, rest sourced from reference TRBV18 and TRBJ1-5, is NAGVMQNPRHLVRRRGQEARLRCSPMKGHSHVYWYRQLPEEGLKFMVYLQKENIIDESGMPKERFSAEFPKEGPSILRIQQVVRGDSAAYFCASSPTGDPYQPQHFGDGTRLSIL.